Presented here are 25 T cell receptor beta chains from one specimen sequenced in a study of sequential checkpoint blockade in melanoma. The method was immunoSEQ multiplex PCR; TCRdb's version includes in-frame clones alone and lacks a portion of them. The sample yields approximately 12,000 clones, roughly 79% seen once. The treatment: randomized to nivolumab then ipilimumab (arm A) or the reverse (arm B). The sample in question was CD8+ T cells sorted from blood (inferred from file names), obtained from a patient given nivolumab and ipilimumab in sequence. The receptors stem from a human donor with melanoma.

This clone has just a few counts. The chain combines TRBV7-9 with TRBJ2-5; maybe TRBD1 (6 bases). Between the trimmed V and J ends, which lost 2 bases and 3 bases, there was a span of 7 bases. Germline CDR1 is SEHNR and CDR2 is FQNEAQ (reference sequence). The CDR3 contains 13 residues. The CDR3 loop reads CASSLPGEETQYF. CDR3 nucleotides: TGTGCCAGCAGCTTACCAGGGGAAGAGACCCAGTACTTC.

In nucleotides, the CDR3 is TGTGCCAGCAGCTTAGATTGGGGCGGCTATCACTCTGGGGCCAACGTCCTGACTTTC. Protein product: CASSLDWGGYHSGANVLTF. J is TRBJ2-6 and V is TRBV7-8; a weak D match, TRBD1 (5 bases). Trimming took off 1 base at V and 0 bases at J, with 16 bases between the two ends. This CDR3 comprises 19 residues. The germline V gene has CDR1 SGHVS and CDR2 FQNEAQ. The full variable domain, in which reference TRBV7-8 and TRBJ2-6 provide the parts outside the CDR3, is GAGVSQSPRYKVAKRGQDVALRCDPISGHVSLFWYQQALGQGPEFLTYFQNEAQLDKSGLPSDRFFAERPEGSVSTLKIQRTQQEDSAVYLCASSLDWGGYHSGANVLTFGAGSRLTVL.

The genes are TRBV27 and TRBJ1-4; D unclear. The V gene's germline CDR1 is MNHEY and CDR2 SMNVEV (reference sequence). The germline V and J ends were trimmed by 5 bases and 8 bases, with 18 bases remaining between them. The CDR3 runs 15 residues. CDR3 coding DNA: TGTGCCAGCAGTCCCCGATGGCAATCGTACGAAAAACTGTTTTTT. It is translated as CASSPRWQSYEKLFF.

J is TRBJ2-2 and V is TRBV7-9, with 8 bases that match TRBD1. After removal of 5 bases from V and 1 base from J, the junction contained 6 bases not matched to a gene. Germline V gives CDR1 SEHNR, CDR2 FQNEAQ (reference sequence). The CDR3 consists of 16 residues. CDR3 bases: TGTGCCAGCAGCACTTGGGACAGGAGGAACACCGGGGAGCTGTTTTTT. Residues: CASSTWDRRNTGELFF.

This chain joins TRBV15 and TRBJ2-1, with TRBD1 matching 9 bases. With 0 bases clipped from V and 5 bases from J, the junction kept 5 bases outside the gene matches. Germline V gene data show CDR1 as LNHNV and CDR2 as YYDKDF (reference sequence). The CDR3 is made up of 16 amino acids. CDR3 protein: CATSRDPGTGNNEQFF. Written as DNA, the CDR3 is TGTGCCACCAGCAGAGATCCAGGGACAGGGAACAATGAGCAGTTCTTC.

This clone was counted a few times. The chain recombines TRBV6-1 with TRBJ2-3; 11 bases are shared with TRBD2. The CDR3 has 15 amino acids. V lost 6 bases to trimming and J lost 1 base; unmatched junction nucleotides: 3. Germline CDR1 reads MNHNS; CDR2 reads SASEGT. The CDR3 reads CASRILAGGTDTQYF. Here the CDR3 DNA reads TGTGCCAGCAGGATACTAGCGGGGGGCACAGATACGCAGTATTTT.

The CDR3 is CASSFGGGYGYTF. The CDR3 DNA reads as TGTGCCAGCAGTTTTGGGGGGGGATATGGCTACACCTTC. The chain has TRBV27 and TRBJ1-2; tentative D call: TRBD1 (5 bases). Germline V gene data show CDR1 as MNHEY and CDR2 as SMNVEV (reference sequence). This CDR3 has 13 residues. V dropped 3 bases and J dropped 5 bases, with 10 bases sitting between them.

V and J are TRBV9 and TRBJ2-7; 10 bases are a match to TRBD2. The germline V gene encodes CDR1 SGDLS and CDR2 YYNGEE. This CDR3 region has 15 residues. J was trimmed by 3 bases and V by 0 bases; bases with no gene match: 3. The CDR3 nucleotides are TGTGCCAGCAGCGTAGCAGCTAGCGGGAGCTACGAGCAGTACTTC. It specifies CASSVAASGSYEQYF.

This clone was detected once. The rearrangement joins TRBV19 to TRBJ1-1, with a weak D call TRBD1 (6 bases). The CDR3 spans 14 residues. Germline lookup yields CDR1 LNHDA and CDR2 SQIVND (reference sequence). V dropped 5 bases and J dropped 0 bases, with 10 bases sitting between them. In DNA form, the CDR3 reads TGTGCCAGTAGTCTGACAGGTCTGAACACTGAAGCTTTCTTT. Translation gives CASSLTGLNTEAFF.

This chain uses TRBV27 with TRBJ1-5; D gene uncertain. This CDR3 is 15 amino acids long. V lost 5 bases and J lost 5, with 16 bases in between. The germline CDR1 and CDR2 sequences are MNHEY and SMNVEV (reference sequence). Here the CDR3 DNA reads TGTGCCAGCAGTCCAGACGCGGTGTTGGATCAGCCCCAGCATTTT. As protein: CASSPDAVLDQPQHF.

The V call is TRBV30, the J call TRBJ2-3; D is ambiguous. Germline assignment: CDR1 GTSNPN and CDR2 SVGIG (reference sequence). The V and J ends lost 5 bases and 0 bases respectively, with 9 bases between them. CDR3 size: 13 residues. As DNA, the CDR3 is TGTGCCTGGTGCACAGAGAGCACAGATACGCAGTATTTT. Encoded protein: CAWCTESTDTQYF.

The chain couples TRBV27 to TRBJ2-3, with 7 bases aligning to TRBD2. The CDR3 sequence is 17 residues long. The germline gives CDR1 MNHEY, CDR2 SMNVEV (reference sequence). V shed 2 bases and J 1 base; nucleotides not matched to a gene: 9. CDR3 in amino acids: CASSLLGGRGGTDTQYF. The CDR3, as DNA: TGTGCCAGCAGTTTACTCGGCGGGAGAGGGGGCACAGATACGCAGTATTTT.

The chain is built from TRBV19 and TRBJ1-4; tentatively, D is TRBD1 (5 bases). This CDR3 spans 14 amino acids. CDR1 LNHDA and CDR2 SQIVND come from the germline V gene (reference sequence). V shed 8 bases and J shed 8 bases, with 18 bases lying between them. The CDR3 loop is CASCYLGGEEKLFF. The CDR3, as DNA: TGTGCCAGTTGTTACCTTGGGGGGGAGGAAAAACTGTTTTTT.

The chain has TRBV7-9 and TRBJ2-2; unclear D gene. Trimming pared 6 bases from V and 4 bases from J, leaving 15 bases between. The CDR3 length is 15 residues. CDR1 is SEHNR, CDR2 FQNEAQ, per germline (reference sequence). The CDR3 here is CASSGLMEITGELFF. The CDR3 region has the DNA TGTGCCAGCAGTGGTCTTATGGAGATCACCGGGGAGCTGTTTTTT.

The chain links TRBV27 to TRBJ1-2, with 10 positions matching TRBD1. This CDR3 region has 14 residues. With 4 bases clipped from V and 4 bases from J, the junction kept 3 bases outside the gene matches. Germline loops: CDR1 MNHEY, CDR2 SMNVEV (reference sequence). CDR3 nucleotides: TGTGCCAGCAGTTGGGGACAGGGGCTCTATGGCTACACCTTC. Its protein product is CASSWGQGLYGYTF.

By share, this clone ranks as medium-sized (0.01 to 0.1%). This chain links TRBV29-1 with TRBJ2-1, with D maybe TRBD2 (6 bases). The V and J ends lost 6 bases and 8 bases respectively, with 17 bases between them. The CDR3 is 13 residues long. Germline V gene data show CDR1 as SQVTM and CDR2 as ANQGSEA. In DNA form, the CDR3 reads TGCAGCGTCCGGGACTTCGACTTCGATGAGCAGTTCTTC. Amino acid sequence: CSVRDFDFDEQFF.

In its sample, this clone was seen a few times. V usage is TRBV7-9 and J usage is TRBJ1-2; TRBD1 agrees at 9 bases. The CDR3 totals 15 residues. Per the germline V gene, CDR1 is SEHNR and CDR2 is FQNEAQ (reference sequence). Trimming at V came to 4 bases and at J to 3 bases, leaving 6 bases not matched to a gene. Here the CDR3 DNA reads TGTGCCAGCAGCTCGGCACAGGGGGCGGACTATGGCTACACCTTC. Translated, it gives CASSSAQGADYGYTF.

CDR3 nucleotide sequence: TGTGCCAGCTCATCCCCCCCTCGACTAGCGGGAGCCTACGAGCAGTACTTC. It yields the protein CASSSPPRLAGAYEQYF. The V call is TRBV18, the J call TRBJ2-7; the match to TRBD2 covers 12 bases. Trimming removed 5 bases from V and 2 bases from J; junction bases left unmatched: 10. CDR1 is KGHSH, CDR2 LQKENI, per germline. The CDR3 runs to 17 residues.

The chain recombines TRBV28 with TRBJ2-5, with 8 nucleotides matching TRBD2. The CDR3 loop spans 15 amino acids. CDR1 and CDR2 from the germline V gene are MDHEN and SYDVKM. V lost 5 bases and J lost 1; bases outside the gene matches: 6. The CDR3 reads CASSPLAGGQETQYF. CDR3 bases: TGTGCCAGCAGTCCCCTCGCGGGGGGCCAAGAGACCCAGTACTTC.

The chain couples TRBV15 to TRBJ2-7; D not certain. Germline V lookup: CDR1 LNHNV, CDR2 YYDKDF (reference sequence). This CDR3 is 13 amino acids long. The V gene lost 2 bases and the J gene lost 0 bases, with 5 bases spanning the gap. This chain's CDR3 is CATSRSRSYEQYF. For the CDR3, the DNA is TGTGCCACCAGCAGATCCCGCTCCTACGAGCAGTACTTC.

V and J are TRBV6-1 and TRBJ2-7; D is unclear. The CDR3 is 14 amino acids. The germline gives CDR1 MNHNS, CDR2 SASEGT. V dropped 2 bases and J dropped 2 bases, with 10 bases sitting between them. CDR3 in DNA: TGTGCCAGCAGTGAATACAGCAACACCTACGAGCAGTACTTC. It codes for CASSEYSNTYEQYF.

This clone was seen more than once but under ten times. The V and J genes are TRBV29-1 and TRBJ1-1; 7 nucleotides match TRBD1. From germline, CDR1 is SQVTM and CDR2 ANQGSEA. V dropped 3 bases and J dropped 5; count of bases not matched to a gene: 9. CDR3 length: 14 amino acids. CDR3 coding DNA: TGCAGCGTTGACAAGAAGGGGGCAGGGACTGAAGCTTTCTTT. Its translation is CSVDKKGAGTEAFF.

The chain uses TRBV9 and TRBJ2-7; D perhaps matches TRBD1 (6 bases). The germline V and J ends were trimmed by 4 bases and 4 bases, with 12 bases remaining between them. Germline assignment: CDR1 SGDLS and CDR2 YYNGEE. This CDR3 has 13 residues. This CDR3 reads CASSPRTDYEQYF. The CDR3 bases are TGTGCCAGCAGCCCCCGGACAGATTACGAGCAGTACTTC. Drawing the rest from reference TRBV9 and TRBJ2-7, the complete variable domain is DSGVTQTPKHLITATGQRVTLRCSPRSGDLSVYWYQQSLDQGLQFLIQYYNGEERAKGNILERFSAQQFPDLHSELNLSSLELGDSALYFCASSPRTDYEQYFGPGTRLTVT.

The sample holds one count of this clone. The chain is built from TRBV4-3 and TRBJ2-7; a weak D match, TRBD1 (6 bases). The CDR3 loop spans 16 amino acids. V was clipped by 1 base and J by 4 bases, with 17 bases between them. CDR1 is LGHNA and CDR2 is YSLEER in the germline V gene. The CDR3 DNA is TGCGCCAGCAGCCAAGCTCAAGGACAGAGAAGGTACGAGCAGTACTTC. Amino acids: CASSQAQGQRRYEQYF.

The chain links TRBV6-4 to TRBJ2-3; 10 nucleotides align to TRBD2. Unmatched junction bases numbered 1, after V lost 0 bases and J lost 4 bases. The CDR3 length is 15 residues. Germline CDR1 reads MRHNA; CDR2 reads SNTAGT. CDR3 loop: CASSDSAGGPDTQYF. CDR3 bases: TGTGCCAGCAGTGACTCAGCGGGAGGGCCAGATACGCAGTATTTT.